These 18 T cell receptor beta chains were all obtained from the same sample, sequenced in a study of cytomegalovirus exposure and HLA in healthy donors. This PCR relied on a set of 60 Vbeta primers and 13 Jbeta primers. Here immunoSEQ multiplex PCR was the method, and the copy in TCRdb shows in-frame clones only, minus some. The table records roughly 220,000 clones, more than 80% of them present only once. What was sequenced was PBMCs. These receptors all stem from a man aged 30 to 39 in good health and CMV-seronegative.

J is TRBJ2-3 and V is TRBV5-1; D ambiguous. Trimming took off 4 bases at V and 2 bases at J, with 8 bases between the two ends. CDR1 is SGHRS and CDR2 is YFSETQ in the germline V gene. The CDR3 has 13 residues. The CDR3 sequence: CASSNGPTDTQYF. In DNA, the CDR3 is TGCGCCAGCAGCAACGGTCCCACAGATACGCAGTATTTT. Complete variable domain (other parts from reference TRBV5-1 and TRBJ2-3): KAGVTQTPRYLIKTRGQQVTLSCSPISGHRSVSWYQQTPGQGLQFLFEYFSETQRNKGNFPGRFSGRQFSNSRSEMNVSTLELGDSALYLCASSNGPTDTQYFGPGTRLTVL.

The rearrangement links TRBV28 to TRBJ2-3; maybe TRBD2 (5 bases). Trimming removed 8 bases from V and 3 bases from J, with 12 bases in between. This CDR3 has 13 amino acids. CDR1 MDHEN and CDR2 SYDVKM come from the germline V gene. CDR3 residues: CASRVPGTDTQYF. DNA for the CDR3: TGTGCCAGCCGCGTCCCGGGAACAGATACGCAGTATTTT.

The chain carries TRBV18 and TRBJ2-7; D is undetermined. The CDR3 is 12 amino acids. Trimming removed 2 bases at V and 3 bases at J, with 5 bases between. CDR1 and CDR2 from the germline V gene are KGHSH and LQKENI. CDR3 sequence: CASSPTSYEQYF. CDR3 nucleotides: TGTGCCAGCTCACCAACAAGCTACGAGCAGTACTTC.

The chain's CDR3 is CASSYSPVSNTEAFF. The CDR3, as DNA: TGTGCCAGCAGTTACTCGCCAGTAAGTAACACTGAAGCTTTCTTT. The rearrangement joins TRBV6-5 to TRBJ1-1; no firm D call. V was trimmed by 0 bases and J by 2 bases, leaving 10 bases between them. The CDR3 is made up of 15 amino acids. Per germline, CDR1 MNHEY and CDR2 SVGAGI.

This clone was seen only once. The chain links TRBV10-2 to TRBJ2-2, with D maybe TRBD2 (6 bases). Germline CDR1 is WSHSY and CDR2 is SAAADI. The CDR3 covers 14 residues. V lost 10 bases to trimming and J lost 7 bases, with 19 bases between them. Here the CDR3 DNA reads TGCGCCACGGTACTCGGAGGGGTGGACGGGGAGCTGTTTTTT. It specifies CATVLGGVDGELFF.

This clone was seen just once. The chain combines TRBV27 with TRBJ2-2; D is possibly TRBD1 (6 bases). The CDR3 has 15 residues. Germline-derived CDR1 and CDR2 are MNHEY and SMNVEV (reference sequence). The V end was cut by 4 bases, the J end by 5 bases, with 14 bases between. CDR3 DNA: TGTGCCAGCAGTTCTACAGGGATTTTAACCGGGGAGCTGTTTTTT. Translated: CASSSTGILTGELFF.

In this sample, this clone turned up once. The chain combines TRBV29-1 with TRBJ2-1; D perhaps matches TRBD2 (6 bases). This CDR3 is built from 13 residues. Trimming stripped 3 bases from V and 8 bases from J, with 14 bases between. Germline V gives CDR1 SQVTM, CDR2 ANQGSEA. CDR3 DNA: TGCAGCGTTGATCACCTAGCGATAGATGAGCAGTTCTTC. Protein: CSVDHLAIDEQFF.

The chain carries TRBV28 and TRBJ1-5, with D hard to call. The CDR3 has 16 amino acids. The V gene lost 7 bases and the J gene lost 5 bases, with 21 bases spanning the gap. Germline V gene sequence: CDR1 MDHEN, CDR2 SYDVKM. CDR3 nucleotides: TGTGCCAGCATTACCATCTCGGGGAGGACTGATCAGCCCCAGCATTTT. The encoded protein is CASITISGRTDQPQHF.

This clone was observed a single time. The chain uses TRBV15 and TRBJ2-7, with TRBD2 matching 15 bases. The CDR3 consists of 19 residues. J gave up 1 base and V 0 bases, and 7 bases lay outside the gene matches. CDR1 and CDR2 (germline): LNHNV, YYDKDF (reference sequence). Here the CDR3 DNA reads TGTGCCACCAGCAGAGATACCGGGACTAGCGGGGGGCCGTCCTACGAGCAGTACTTC. This sequence encodes CATSRDTGTSGGPSYEQYF.

The gene calls are TRBV6-5 and TRBJ1-2; the D is unclear. V gave up 5 bases and J gave up 2 bases, with 12 bases separating them. Germline V gene data show CDR1 as MNHEY and CDR2 as SVGAGI. The CDR3 is 14 amino acids. This CDR3 is CASSEGWRNYGYTF. The CDR3 nucleotides read TGTGCCAGCAGTGAAGGGTGGAGGAACTATGGCTACACCTTC.

This clone was recorded only once. The rearrangement uses TRBV10-3 and TRBJ1-1; TRBD1 might be the D (6 bases). Germline values: CDR1 ENHRY, CDR2 SYGVKD. This CDR3 is 13 amino acids long. V was clipped by 6 bases and J by 1 base, with 9 bases between them. The CDR3 bases are TGTGCCATCAGGGACAGCTCGAACACTGAAGCTTTCTTT. This translates into CAIRDSSNTEAFF.

This sequence joins TRBV21-1 and TRBJ2-2; TRBD1 is the table's D call and was not checked against the DNA. TRBV21-1 is shown as a pseudogene. This CDR3 has 16 residues. CDR3: CASSTWTGGETGELFF. As DNA, the CDR3 is TGTGCCAGCAGCACGTGGACAGGGGGCGAAACCGGGGAGCTGTTTTTT.

The rearrangement uses TRBV4-1 and TRBJ2-2; 8 nucleotides agree with TRBD2. CDR1 and CDR2 (germline): MGHRA, YSYEKL. Germline trimming cut 2 bases from V and 1 base from J; bases unmatched to any gene: 6. There are 17 residues in the CDR3. In DNA form, the CDR3 reads TGCGCCAGCAGCCAATACTTAGCGGGGAGGAACACCGGGGAGCTGTTTTTT. It codes for CASSQYLAGRNTGELFF.

The chain has TRBV18 and TRBJ2-7, with 7 positions matching TRBD1. V lost 5 bases to trimming and J lost 3 bases; unmatched junction nucleotides: 4. The germline gives CDR1 KGHSH, CDR2 LQKENI. There are 13 residues in the CDR3. The CDR3 reads CASSTGTVYEQYF. The CDR3 DNA reads TGTGCCAGCTCAACCGGGACAGTCTACGAGCAGTACTTC.

The V call is TRBV28, the J call TRBJ2-7; D might be TRBD2 (6 bases). Germline CDR1 MDHEN, CDR2 SYDVKM. V lost 5 bases, J lost 2 bases, and 10 bases lay in between. The CDR3 is 13 residues long. The CDR3 nucleotides are TGTGCCAGCAGTGGGACTTTTGCCTACGAGCAGTACTTC. It encodes CASSGTFAYEQYF. Based on the CDR3 plus reference TRBV28 and TRBJ2-7, the full variable domain is DVKVTQSSRYLVKRTGEKVFLECVQDMDHENMFWYRQDPGLGLRLIYFSYDVKMKEKGDIPEGYSVSREKKERFSLILESASTNQTSMYLCASSGTFAYEQYFGPGTRLTVT.

The gene calls are TRBV11-2 and TRBJ2-7, with a weak D call TRBD1 (6 bases). Germline V CDR1 and CDR2: SGHAT, FQNNGV. The CDR3 length is 13 residues. The V and J ends lost 5 bases and 6 bases respectively, with 14 bases between them. The CDR3 DNA sequence: TGTGCCAGCAGCCTGACAGGTCTGGGCGAGCAGTACTTC. Translating it yields CASSLTGLGEQYF.

This clone has a handful of counts. The chain couples TRBV28 to TRBJ1-2, with D possibly TRBD1 on 5 matching bases. V was cut by 8 bases and J by 8 bases, with 21 bases left in between. The CDR3 loop spans 14 amino acids. The germline gives CDR1 MDHEN, CDR2 SYDVKM. The CDR3 nucleotides are TGTGCCAGCTCATACCCTCCAGGGATTTCCGGCTACACCTTC. Translated, it gives CASSYPPGISGYTF.

The chain uses TRBV7-3 and TRBJ1-4, with 7 bases that match TRBD1. Germline V gives CDR1 SGHTA, CDR2 FQGTGA. The V and J ends lost 1 base and 14 bases, in that order; junction bases with no gene match: 4. This CDR3 comprises 12 residues. Here the CDR3 reads CASSLNAGGLFF. CDR3 bases: TGTGCCAGCAGCTTAAATGCAGGGGGTCTGTTTTTT.